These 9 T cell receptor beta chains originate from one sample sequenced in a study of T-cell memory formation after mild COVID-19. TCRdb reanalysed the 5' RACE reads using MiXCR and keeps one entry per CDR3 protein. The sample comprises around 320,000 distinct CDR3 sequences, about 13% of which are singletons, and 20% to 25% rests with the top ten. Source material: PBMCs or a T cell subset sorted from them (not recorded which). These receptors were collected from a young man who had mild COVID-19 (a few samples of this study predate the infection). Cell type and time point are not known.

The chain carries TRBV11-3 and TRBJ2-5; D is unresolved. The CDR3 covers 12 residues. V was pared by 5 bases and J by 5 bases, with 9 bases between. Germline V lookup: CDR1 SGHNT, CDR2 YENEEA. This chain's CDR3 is CASSNAEETQYF. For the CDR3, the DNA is TGTGCCAGCAGCAATGCGGAGGAGACCCAGTACTTC. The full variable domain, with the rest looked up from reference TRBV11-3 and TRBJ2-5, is EAGVVQSPRYKIIEKKQPVAFWCNPISGHNTLYWYLQNLGQGPELLIRYENEEAVDDSQLPKDRFSAERLKGVDSTLKIQPAELGDSAVYLCASSNAEETQYFGPGTRLLVL.

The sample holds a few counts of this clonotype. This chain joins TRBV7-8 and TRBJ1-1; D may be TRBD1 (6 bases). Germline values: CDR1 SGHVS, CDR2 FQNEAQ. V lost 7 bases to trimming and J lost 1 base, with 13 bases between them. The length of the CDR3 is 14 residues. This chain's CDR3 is CASKTEQGNTEAFF. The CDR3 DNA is TGTGCCAGCAAGACAGAACAGGGGAACACTGAAGCTTTCTTT.

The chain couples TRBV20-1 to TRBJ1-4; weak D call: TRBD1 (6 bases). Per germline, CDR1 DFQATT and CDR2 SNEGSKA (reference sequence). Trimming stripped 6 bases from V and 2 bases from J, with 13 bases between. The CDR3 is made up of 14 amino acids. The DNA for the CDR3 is TGCAGTGCCCAGGGGCGCAGGACTAATGAAAAACTGTTTTTT. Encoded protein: CSAQGRRTNEKLFF.

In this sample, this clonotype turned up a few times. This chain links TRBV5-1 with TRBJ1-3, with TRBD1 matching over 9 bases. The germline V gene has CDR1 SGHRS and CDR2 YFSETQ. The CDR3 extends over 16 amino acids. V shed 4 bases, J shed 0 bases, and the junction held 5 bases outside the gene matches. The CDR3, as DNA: TGCGCCAGCAGCCCGGGACAGGGAAACTCTGGAAACACCATATATTTT. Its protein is CASSPGQGNSGNTIYF.

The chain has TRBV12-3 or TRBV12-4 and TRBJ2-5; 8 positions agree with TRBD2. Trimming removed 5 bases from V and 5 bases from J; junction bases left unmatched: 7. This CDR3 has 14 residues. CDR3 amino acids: CASSGSGGGETQYF. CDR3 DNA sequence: TGTGCCAGCAGTGGGAGCGGGGGAGGCGAGACCCAGTACTTC.

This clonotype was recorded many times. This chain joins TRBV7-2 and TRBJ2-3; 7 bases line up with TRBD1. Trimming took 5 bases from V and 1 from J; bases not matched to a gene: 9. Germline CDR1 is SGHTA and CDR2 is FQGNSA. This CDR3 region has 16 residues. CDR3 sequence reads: CASSPTWTGGTDTQYF. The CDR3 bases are TGTGCCAGCAGCCCCACCTGGACAGGAGGCACAGATACGCAGTATTTT.

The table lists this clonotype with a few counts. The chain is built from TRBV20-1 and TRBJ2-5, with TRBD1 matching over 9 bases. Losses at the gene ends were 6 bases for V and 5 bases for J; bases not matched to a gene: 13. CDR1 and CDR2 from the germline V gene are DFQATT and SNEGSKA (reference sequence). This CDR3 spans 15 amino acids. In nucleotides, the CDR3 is TGCAGTGCCGCCCTAGGACAGGGGATCGGGGAGACCCAGTACTTC. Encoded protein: CSAALGQGIGETQYF.

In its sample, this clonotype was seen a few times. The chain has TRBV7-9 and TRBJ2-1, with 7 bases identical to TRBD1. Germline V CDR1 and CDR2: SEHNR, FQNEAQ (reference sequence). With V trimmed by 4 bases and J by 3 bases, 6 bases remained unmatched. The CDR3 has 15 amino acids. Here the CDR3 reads CASSSTGIIYNEQFF. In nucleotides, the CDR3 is TGTGCCAGCAGCTCGACAGGGATCATCTACAATGAGCAGTTCTTC.

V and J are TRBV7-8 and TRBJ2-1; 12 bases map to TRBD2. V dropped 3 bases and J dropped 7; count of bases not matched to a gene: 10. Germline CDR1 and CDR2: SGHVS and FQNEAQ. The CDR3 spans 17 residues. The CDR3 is CASSLSPSGRAVNEQFF. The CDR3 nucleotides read TGTGCCAGCAGCTTGAGCCCTAGCGGGAGGGCCGTGAATGAGCAGTTCTTC.